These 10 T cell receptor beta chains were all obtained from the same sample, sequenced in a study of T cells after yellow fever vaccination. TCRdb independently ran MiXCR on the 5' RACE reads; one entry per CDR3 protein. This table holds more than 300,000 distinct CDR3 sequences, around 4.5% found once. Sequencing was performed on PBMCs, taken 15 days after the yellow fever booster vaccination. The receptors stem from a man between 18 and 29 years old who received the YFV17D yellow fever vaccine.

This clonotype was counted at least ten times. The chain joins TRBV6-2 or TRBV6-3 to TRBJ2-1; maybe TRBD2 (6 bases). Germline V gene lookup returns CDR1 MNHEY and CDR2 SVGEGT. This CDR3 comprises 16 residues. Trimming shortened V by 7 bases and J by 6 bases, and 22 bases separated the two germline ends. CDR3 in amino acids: CASTDPRGGAFNEQFF. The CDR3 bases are TGTGCCAGCACCGACCCGAGGGGCGGGGCCTTCAATGAGCAGTTCTTC.

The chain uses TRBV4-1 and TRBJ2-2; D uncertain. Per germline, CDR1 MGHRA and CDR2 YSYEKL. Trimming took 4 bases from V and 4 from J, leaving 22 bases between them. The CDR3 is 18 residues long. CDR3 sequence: CASSPPDMTDECTGELFF. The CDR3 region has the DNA TGCGCCAGCAGCCCACCAGACATGACCGACGAGTGCACCGGGGAGCTGTTTTTT.

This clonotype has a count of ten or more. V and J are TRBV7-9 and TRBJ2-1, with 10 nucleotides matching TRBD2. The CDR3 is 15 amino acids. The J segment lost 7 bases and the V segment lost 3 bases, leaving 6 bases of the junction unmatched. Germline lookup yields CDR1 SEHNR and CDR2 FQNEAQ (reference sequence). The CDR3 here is CASSFVTSGTNEQFF. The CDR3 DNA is TGTGCCAGCAGCTTCGTTACTAGCGGGACAAATGAGCAGTTCTTC. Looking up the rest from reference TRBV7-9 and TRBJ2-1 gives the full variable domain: DTGVSQNPRHKITKRGQNVTFRCDPISEHNRLYWYRQTLGQGPEFLTYFQNEAQLEKSRLLSDRFSAERPKGSFSTLEIQRTEQGDSAMYLCASSFVTSGTNEQFFGPGTRLTVL.

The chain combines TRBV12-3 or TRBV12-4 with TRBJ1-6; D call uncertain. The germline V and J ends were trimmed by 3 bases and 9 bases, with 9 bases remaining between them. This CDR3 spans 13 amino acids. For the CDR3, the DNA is TGTGCCAGCAGTTTGGAAGGAACTTCACCCCTCCACTTT. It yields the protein CASSLEGTSPLHF.

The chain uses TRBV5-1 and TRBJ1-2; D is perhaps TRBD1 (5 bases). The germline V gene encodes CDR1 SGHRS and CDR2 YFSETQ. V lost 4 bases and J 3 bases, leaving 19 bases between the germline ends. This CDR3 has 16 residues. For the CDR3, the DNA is TGCGCCAGCAGCCCTACCATTGGAGGGGTTGACTATGGCTACACCTTC. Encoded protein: CASSPTIGGVDYGYTF.

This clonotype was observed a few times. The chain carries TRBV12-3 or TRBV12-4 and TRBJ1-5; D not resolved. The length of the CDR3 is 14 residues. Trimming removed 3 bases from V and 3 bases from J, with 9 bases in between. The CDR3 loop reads CASSFSRYNQPQHF. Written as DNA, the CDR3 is TGTGCCAGCAGTTTCTCCCGGTACAATCAGCCCCAGCATTTT.

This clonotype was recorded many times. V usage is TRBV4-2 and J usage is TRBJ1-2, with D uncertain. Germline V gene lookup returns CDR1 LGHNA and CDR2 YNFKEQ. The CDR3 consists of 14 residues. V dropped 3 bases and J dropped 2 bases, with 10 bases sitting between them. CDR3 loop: CASSQPQSNYGYTF. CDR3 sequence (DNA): TGTGCCAGCAGCCAGCCACAGTCAAACTATGGCTACACCTTC.

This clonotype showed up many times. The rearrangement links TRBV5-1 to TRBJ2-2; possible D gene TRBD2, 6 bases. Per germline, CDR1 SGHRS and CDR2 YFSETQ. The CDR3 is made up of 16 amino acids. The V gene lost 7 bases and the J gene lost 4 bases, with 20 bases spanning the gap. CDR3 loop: CASLPPSGVGTGELFF. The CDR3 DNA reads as TGCGCCAGCCTTCCACCCTCGGGGGTCGGCACCGGGGAGCTGTTTTTT.

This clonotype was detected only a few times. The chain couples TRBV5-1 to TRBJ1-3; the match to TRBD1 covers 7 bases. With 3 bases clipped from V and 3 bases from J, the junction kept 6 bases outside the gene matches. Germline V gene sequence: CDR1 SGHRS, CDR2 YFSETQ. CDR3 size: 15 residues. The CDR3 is CASSSGQTDGNTIYF. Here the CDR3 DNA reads TGCGCCAGCAGCTCGGGACAGACGGATGGAAACACCATATATTTT.

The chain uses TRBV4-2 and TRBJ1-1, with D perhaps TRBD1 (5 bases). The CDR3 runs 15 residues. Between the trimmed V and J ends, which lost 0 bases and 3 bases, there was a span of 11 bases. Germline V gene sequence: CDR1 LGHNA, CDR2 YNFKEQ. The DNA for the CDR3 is TGTGCCAGCAGCCAAGATCCCGGGGCGCACACTGAAGCTTTCTTT. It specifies CASSQDPGAHTEAFF.